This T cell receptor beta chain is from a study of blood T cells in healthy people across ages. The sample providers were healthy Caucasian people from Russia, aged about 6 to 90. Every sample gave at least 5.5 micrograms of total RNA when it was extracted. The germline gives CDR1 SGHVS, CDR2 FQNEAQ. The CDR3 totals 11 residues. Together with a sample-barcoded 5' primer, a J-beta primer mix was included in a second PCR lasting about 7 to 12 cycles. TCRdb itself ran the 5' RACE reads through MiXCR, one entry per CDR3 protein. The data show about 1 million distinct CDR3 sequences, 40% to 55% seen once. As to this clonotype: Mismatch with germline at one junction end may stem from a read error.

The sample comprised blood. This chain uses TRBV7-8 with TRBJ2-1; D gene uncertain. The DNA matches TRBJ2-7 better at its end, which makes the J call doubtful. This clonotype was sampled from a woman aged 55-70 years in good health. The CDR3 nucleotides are TGCGGTCCGCAGTGCCCCAATGAGCAGTACTTC. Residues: CGPQCPNEQYF.